The clone carrying this TCR beta chain turned up a few times. The record originates from a study of blood T cell repertoires in COVID-19. Study at large: Whether acute or convalescent, the COVID-19 samples came from the United States, Italy and Spain. PBMCs, B-cell-depleted T cells, or T cells provided the cDNA or gDNA that made up the material.

Methods used by the authors: Reference gene primers were amplified, and this amplification served to estimate nucleated cell counts. Libraries were prepared by immunoSEQ multiplex PCR; TCRdb keeps only in-frame clonotypes and omits some of them. The DNA gave D and trimming, while V, J and clone size come from that table. The data hold approximately 240,000 clones, with 80% to 85% observed a single time. Trimming took off 8 bases at V and 0 bases at J, with 16 bases between the two ends. This CDR3 region has 16 residues. The germline V gene encodes CDR1 LNHDA and CDR2 SQIVND (reference sequence). The receptor's source is a woman aged 60-75 years with acute or convalescent COVID-19. The sample consisted of peripheral blood. This chain connects TRBV19 to TRBJ1-4; D is unresolved. The CDR3 bases are TGTGCCAGTGGGAAAAGGACGGGAGCAACTAATGAAAAACTGTTTTTT. This gives the protein CASGKRTGATNEKLFF.